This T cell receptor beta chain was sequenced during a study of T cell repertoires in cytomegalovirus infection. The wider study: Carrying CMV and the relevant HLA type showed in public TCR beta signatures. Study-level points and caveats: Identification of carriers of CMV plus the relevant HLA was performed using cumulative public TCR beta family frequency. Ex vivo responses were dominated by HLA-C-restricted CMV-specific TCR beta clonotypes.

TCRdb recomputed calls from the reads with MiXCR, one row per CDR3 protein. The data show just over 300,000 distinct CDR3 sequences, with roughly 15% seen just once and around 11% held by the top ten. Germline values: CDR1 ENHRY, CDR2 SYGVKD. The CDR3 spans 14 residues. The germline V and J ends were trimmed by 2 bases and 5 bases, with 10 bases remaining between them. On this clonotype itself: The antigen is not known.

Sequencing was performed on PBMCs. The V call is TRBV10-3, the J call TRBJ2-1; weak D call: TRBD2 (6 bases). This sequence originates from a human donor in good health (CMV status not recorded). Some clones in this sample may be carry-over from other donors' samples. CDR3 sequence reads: CAISETSRDNEQFF. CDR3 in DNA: TGTGCCATCAGTGAGACTAGCAGGGACAATGAGCAGTTCTTC.